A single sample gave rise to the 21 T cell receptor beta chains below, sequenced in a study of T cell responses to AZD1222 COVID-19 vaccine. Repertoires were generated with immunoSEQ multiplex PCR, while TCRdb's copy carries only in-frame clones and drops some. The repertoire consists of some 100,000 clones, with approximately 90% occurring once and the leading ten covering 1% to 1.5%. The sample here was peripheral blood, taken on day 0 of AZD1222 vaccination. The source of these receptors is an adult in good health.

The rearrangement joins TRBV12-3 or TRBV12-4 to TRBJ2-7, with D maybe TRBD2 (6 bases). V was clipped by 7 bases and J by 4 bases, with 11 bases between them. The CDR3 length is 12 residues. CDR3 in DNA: TGTGCCAGCACCCACGGAGGGTACGAGCAGTACTTC. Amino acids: CASTHGGYEQYF.

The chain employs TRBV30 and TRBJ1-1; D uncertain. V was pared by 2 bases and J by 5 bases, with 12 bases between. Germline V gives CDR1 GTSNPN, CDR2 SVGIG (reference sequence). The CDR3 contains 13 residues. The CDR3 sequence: CAWSRNQETEAFF. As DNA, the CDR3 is TGTGCCTGGAGTAGAAACCAGGAAACTGAAGCTTTCTTT. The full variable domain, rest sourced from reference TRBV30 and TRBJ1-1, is SQTIHQWPATLVQPVGSPLSLECTVEGTSNPNLYWYRQAAGRGLQLLFYSVGIGQISSEVPQNLSASRPQDRQFILSSKKLLLSDSGFYLCAWSRNQETEAFFGQGTRLTVV.

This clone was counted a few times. CDR3 amino acids: CAISDPRQGEDEKLFF. The CDR3 bases are TGTGCCATCAGTGATCCAAGACAGGGGGAGGATGAAAAACTGTTTTTT. The chain links TRBV10-3 to TRBJ1-4; 9 nucleotides line up with TRBD1. The junction had 8 bases not matched to a gene; V was cut back by 3 bases and J by 6 bases. Germline CDR1 and CDR2: ENHRY and SYGVKD. The CDR3 is 16 residues long.

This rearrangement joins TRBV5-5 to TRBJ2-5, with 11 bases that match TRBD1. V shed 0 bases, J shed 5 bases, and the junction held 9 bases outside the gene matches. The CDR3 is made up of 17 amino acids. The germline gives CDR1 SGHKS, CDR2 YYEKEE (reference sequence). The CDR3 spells CASSLALGQGGWETQYF. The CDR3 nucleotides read TGTGCCAGCAGCTTGGCCCTGGGACAGGGGGGATGGGAGACCCAGTACTTC.

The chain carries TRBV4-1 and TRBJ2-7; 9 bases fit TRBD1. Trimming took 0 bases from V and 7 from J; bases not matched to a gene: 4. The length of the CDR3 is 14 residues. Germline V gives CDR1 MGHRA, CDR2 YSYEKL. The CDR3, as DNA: TGCGCCAGCAGCCAAGAAACAGGGGGCTGGGAGCAGTACTTC. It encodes CASSQETGGWEQYF.

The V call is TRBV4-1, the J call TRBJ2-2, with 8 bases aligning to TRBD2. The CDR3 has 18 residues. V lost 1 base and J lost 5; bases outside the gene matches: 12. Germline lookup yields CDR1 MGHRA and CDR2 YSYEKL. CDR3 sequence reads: CASSQGLVASGLTGELFF. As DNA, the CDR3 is TGCGCCAGCAGCCAAGGATTGGTCGCTAGCGGGTTGACCGGGGAGCTGTTTTTT.

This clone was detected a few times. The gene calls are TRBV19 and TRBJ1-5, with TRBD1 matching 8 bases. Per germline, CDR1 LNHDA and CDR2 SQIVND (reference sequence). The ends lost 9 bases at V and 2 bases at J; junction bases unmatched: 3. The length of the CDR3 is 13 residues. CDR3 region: CASGQGGNQPQHF. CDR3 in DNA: TGTGCCAGCGGACAGGGCGGCAATCAGCCCCAGCATTTT. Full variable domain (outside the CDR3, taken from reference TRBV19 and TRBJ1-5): DGGITQSPKYLFRKEGQNVTLSCEQNLNHDAMYWYRQDPGQGLRLIYYSQIVNDFQKGDIAEGYSVSREKKESFPLTVTSAQKNPTAFYLCASGQGGNQPQHFGDGTRLSIL.

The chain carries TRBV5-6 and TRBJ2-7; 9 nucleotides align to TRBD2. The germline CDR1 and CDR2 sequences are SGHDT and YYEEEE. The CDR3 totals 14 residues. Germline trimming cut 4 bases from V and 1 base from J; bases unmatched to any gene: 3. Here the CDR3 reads CASSLSGGSYEQYF. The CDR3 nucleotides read TGTGCCAGCAGCCTTAGCGGGGGATCCTACGAGCAGTACTTC. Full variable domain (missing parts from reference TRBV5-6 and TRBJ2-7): DAGVTQSPTHLIKTRGQQVTLRCSPKSGHDTVSWYQQALGQGPQFIFQYYEEEERQRGNFPDRFSGHQFPNYSSELNVNALLLGDSALYLCASSLSGGSYEQYFGPGTRLTVT.

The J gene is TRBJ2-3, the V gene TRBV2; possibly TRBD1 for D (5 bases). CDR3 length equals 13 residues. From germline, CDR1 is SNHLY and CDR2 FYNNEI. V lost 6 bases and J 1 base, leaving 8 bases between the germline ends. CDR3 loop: CASRGRGTDTQYF. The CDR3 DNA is TGTGCCAGCAGGGGGCGCGGCACAGATACGCAGTATTTT.

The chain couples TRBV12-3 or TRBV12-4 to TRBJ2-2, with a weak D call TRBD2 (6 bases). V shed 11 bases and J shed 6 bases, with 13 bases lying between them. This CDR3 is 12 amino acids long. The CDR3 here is CAYKWGAGELFF. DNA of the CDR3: TGTGCCTACAAATGGGGGGCCGGGGAGCTGTTTTTT.

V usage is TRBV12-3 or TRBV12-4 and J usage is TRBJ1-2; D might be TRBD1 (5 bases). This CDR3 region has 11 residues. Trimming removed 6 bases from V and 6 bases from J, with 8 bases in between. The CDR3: CASRSGNGYTF. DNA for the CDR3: TGTGCCAGCAGGTCAGGGAATGGCTACACCTTC.

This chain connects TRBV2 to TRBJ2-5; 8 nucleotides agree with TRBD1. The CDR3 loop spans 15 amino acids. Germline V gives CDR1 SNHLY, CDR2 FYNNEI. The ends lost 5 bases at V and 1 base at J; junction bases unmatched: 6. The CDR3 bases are TGTGCCAGCAGTTCCGGACAGGGAGGCCAAGAGACCCAGTACTTC. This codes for CASSSGQGGQETQYF.

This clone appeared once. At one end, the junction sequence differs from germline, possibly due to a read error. Here the CDR3 reads CAISAIRAARGSVF. CDR3 sequence (DNA): TGTGCCATCAGTGCCATAAGGGCGGCAAGGGGAAGTGTCTTC. J is TRBJ2-1 and V is TRBV10-3, with a tentative D call TRBD1 (5 bases). The V gene's germline CDR1 is ENHRY and CDR2 SYGVKD. CDR3 length: 14 amino acids.

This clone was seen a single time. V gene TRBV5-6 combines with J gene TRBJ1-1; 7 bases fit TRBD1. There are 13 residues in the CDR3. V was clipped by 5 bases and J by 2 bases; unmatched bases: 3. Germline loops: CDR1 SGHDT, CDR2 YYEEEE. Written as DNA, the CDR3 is TGTGCCAGCAGACGACAGGGAAACACTGAAGCTTTCTTT. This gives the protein CASRRQGNTEAFF.

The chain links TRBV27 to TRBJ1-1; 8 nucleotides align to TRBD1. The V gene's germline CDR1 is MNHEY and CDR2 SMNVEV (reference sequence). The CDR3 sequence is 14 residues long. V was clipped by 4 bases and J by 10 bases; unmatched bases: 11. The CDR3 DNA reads TGTGCCAGCAGTTCTTTACACAGGGGGTCTCGAGCTTTCTTT. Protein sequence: CASSSLHRGSRAFF.

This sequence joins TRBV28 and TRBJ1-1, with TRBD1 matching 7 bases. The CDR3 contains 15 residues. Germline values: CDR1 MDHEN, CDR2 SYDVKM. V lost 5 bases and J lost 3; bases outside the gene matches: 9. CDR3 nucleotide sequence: TGTGCCAGCAGTAGAGTCGACAGGGTTGACACTGAAGCTTTCTTT. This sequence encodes CASSRVDRVDTEAFF.

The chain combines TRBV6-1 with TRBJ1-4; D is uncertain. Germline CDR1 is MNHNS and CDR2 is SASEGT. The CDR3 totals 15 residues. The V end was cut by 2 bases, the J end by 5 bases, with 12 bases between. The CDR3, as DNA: TGTGCCAGCAGTGAAAAGCGTTTCTTGAATGAAAAACTGTTTTTT. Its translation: CASSEKRFLNEKLFF.

The CDR3 sequence: CASSLGVGGGINTIYF. The CDR3 DNA follows: TGTGCCAGCAGCTTAGGCGTTGGTGGAGGGATAAACACCATATATTTT. This chain connects TRBV7-9 to TRBJ1-3; D is unclear. CDR1 is SEHNR, CDR2 FQNEAQ, per germline (reference sequence). Between the trimmed V and J ends, which lost 1 base and 6 bases, there was a span of 16 bases. This CDR3 comprises 16 residues.

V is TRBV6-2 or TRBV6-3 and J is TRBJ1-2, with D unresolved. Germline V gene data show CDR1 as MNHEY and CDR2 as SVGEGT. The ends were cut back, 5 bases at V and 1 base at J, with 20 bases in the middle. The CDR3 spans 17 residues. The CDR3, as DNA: TGTGCCAGCAGTACTACCGAAGGGCAGAAAATTAACTATGGCTACACCTTC. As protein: CASSTTEGQKINYGYTF.

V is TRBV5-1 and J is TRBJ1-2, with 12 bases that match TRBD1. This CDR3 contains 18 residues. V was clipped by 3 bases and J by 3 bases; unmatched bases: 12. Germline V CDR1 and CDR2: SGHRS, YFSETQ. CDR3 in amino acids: CASSSRPGQGALDYGYTF. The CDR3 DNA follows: TGCGCCAGCAGCTCCCGCCCGGGACAGGGGGCTCTCGACTATGGCTACACCTTC.

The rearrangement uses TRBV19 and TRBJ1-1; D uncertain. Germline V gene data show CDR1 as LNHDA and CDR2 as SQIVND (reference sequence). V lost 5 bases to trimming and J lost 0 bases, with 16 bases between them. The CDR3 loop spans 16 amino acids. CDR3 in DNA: TGTGCCAGTAGTCCCCATGTAGGGAGGATGAACACTGAAGCTTTCTTT. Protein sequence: CASSPHVGRMNTEAFF.